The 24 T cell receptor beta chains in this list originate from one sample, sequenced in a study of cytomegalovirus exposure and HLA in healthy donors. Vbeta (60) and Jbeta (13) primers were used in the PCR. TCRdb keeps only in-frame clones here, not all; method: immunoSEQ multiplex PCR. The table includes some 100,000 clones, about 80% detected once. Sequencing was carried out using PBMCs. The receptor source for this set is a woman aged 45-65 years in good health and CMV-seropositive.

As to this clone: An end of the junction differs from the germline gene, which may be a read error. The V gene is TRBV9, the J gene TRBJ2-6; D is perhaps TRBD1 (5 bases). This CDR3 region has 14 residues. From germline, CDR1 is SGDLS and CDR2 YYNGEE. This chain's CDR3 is CASSVGSGANGLTF. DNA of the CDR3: TGTGCCAGCAGCGTTGGCTCTGGGGCCAACGGCCTGACTTTC.

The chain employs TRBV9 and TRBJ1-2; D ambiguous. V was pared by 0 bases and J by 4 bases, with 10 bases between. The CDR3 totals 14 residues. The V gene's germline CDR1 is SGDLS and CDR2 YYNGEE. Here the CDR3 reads CASSVDSQSYGYTF. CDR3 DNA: TGTGCCAGCAGCGTAGACAGCCAGTCCTATGGCTACACCTTC.

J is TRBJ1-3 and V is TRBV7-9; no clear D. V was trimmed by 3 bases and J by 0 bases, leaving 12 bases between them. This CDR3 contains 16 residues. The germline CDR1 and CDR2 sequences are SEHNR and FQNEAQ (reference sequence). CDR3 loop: CASSFLLAGSGNTIYF. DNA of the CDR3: TGTGCCAGCAGCTTCCTCTTAGCGGGCTCTGGAAACACCATATATTTT.

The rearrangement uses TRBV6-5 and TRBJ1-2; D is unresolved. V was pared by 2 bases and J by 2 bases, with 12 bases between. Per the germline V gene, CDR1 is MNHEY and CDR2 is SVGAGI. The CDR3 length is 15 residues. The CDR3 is CASSYREGLNYGYTF. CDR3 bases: TGTGCCAGCAGTTACAGGGAGGGCCTAAACTATGGCTACACCTTC.

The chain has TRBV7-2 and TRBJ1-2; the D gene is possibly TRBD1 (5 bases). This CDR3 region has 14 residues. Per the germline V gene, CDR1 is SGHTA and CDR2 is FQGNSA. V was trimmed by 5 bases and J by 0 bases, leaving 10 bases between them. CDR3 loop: CASSPGRTNYGYTF. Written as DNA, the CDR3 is TGTGCCAGCAGCCCAGGGAGGACTAACTATGGCTACACCTTC.

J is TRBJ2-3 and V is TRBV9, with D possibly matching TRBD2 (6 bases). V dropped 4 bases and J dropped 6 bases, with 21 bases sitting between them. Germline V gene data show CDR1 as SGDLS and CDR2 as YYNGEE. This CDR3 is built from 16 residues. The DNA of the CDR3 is TGTGCCAGCAGCCCCAAGGGAGGTGGAGGAGGCGATACGCAGTATTTT. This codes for CASSPKGGGGGDTQYF.

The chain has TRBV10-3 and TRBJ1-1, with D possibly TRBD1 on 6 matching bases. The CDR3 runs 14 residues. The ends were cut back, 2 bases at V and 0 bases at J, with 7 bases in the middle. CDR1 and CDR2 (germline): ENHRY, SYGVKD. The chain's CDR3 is CAISEEGVNTEAFF. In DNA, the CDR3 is TGTGCCATCAGTGAGGAGGGGGTGAACACTGAAGCTTTCTTT.

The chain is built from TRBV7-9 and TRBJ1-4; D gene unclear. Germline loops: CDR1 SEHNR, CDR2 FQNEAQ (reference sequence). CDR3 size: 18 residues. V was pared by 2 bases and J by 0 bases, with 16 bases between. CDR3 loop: CASSLNGVSAATNEKLFF. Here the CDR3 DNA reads TGTGCCAGCAGCTTAAACGGGGTTTCAGCTGCAACTAATGAAAAACTGTTTTTT.

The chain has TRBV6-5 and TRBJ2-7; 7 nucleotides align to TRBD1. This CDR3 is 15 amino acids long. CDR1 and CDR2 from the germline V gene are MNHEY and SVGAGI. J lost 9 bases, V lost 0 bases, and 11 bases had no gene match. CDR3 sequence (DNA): TGTGCCAGCAGTTACTCGACAGGGATCCTAGGATTGCAGTACTTC. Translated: CASSYSTGILGLQYF.

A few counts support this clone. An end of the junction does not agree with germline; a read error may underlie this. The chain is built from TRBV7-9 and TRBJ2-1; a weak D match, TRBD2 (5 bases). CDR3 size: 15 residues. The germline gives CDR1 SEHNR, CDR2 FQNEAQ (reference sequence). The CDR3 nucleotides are TGTTCCAGCAGCTTAGAGCGGACCTCCTACAATGAGCAGTTCTTC. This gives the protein CSSSLERTSYNEQFF.

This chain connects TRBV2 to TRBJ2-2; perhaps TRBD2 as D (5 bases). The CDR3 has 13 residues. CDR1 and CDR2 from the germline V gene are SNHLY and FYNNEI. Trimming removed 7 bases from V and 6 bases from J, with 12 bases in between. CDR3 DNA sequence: TGTGCCAGCATACGGGATTTGGCCGGGGAGCTGTTTTTT. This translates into CASIRDLAGELFF.

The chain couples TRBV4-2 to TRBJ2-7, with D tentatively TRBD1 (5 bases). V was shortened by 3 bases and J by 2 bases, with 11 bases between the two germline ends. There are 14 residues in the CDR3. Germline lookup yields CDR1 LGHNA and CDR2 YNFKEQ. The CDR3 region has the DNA TGTGCCAGCAGCCACCCCGGACAAGCCTACGAGCAGTACTTC. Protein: CASSHPGQAYEQYF.

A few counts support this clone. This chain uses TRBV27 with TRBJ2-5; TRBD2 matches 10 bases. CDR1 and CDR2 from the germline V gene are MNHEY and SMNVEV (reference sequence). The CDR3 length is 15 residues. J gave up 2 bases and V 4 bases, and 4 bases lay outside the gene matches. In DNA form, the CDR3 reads TGTGCCAGCAGTTACCCGACTAGCGGGCAAGAGACCCAGTACTTC. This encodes CASSYPTSGQETQYF.

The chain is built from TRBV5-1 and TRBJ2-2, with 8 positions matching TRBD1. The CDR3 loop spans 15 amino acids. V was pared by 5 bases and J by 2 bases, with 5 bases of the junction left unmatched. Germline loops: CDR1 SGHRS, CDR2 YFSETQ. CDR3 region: CASRLQGGNTGELFF. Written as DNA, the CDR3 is TGCGCCAGCAGGTTACAGGGGGGAAACACCGGGGAGCTGTTTTTT.

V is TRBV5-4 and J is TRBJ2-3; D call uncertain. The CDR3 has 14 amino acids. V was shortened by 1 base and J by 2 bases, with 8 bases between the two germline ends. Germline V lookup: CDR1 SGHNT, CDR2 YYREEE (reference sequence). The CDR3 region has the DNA TGTGCCAGCAGCTTGTGGGCAGCCACAGATACGCAGTATTTT. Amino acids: CASSLWAATDTQYF.

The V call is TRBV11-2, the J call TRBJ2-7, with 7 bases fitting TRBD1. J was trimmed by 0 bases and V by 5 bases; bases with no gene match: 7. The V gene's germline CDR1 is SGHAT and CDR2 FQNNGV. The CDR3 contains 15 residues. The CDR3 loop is CASSRGDSRSYEQYF. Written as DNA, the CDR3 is TGTGCCAGCAGCCGAGGGGACAGCCGCTCCTACGAGCAGTACTTC.

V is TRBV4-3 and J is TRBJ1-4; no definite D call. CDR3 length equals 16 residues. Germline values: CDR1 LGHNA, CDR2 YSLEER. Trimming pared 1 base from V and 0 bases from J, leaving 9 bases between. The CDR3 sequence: CASSQGGSATNEKLFF. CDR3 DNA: TGCGCCAGCAGCCAAGGTGGGAGTGCAACTAATGAAAAACTGTTTTTT.

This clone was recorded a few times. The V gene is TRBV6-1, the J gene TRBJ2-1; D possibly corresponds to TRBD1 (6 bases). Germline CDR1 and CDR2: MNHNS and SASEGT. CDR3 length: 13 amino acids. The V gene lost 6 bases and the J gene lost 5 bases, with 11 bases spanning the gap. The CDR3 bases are TGTGCCAGCAGATTCGGACAGAACAATGAGCAGTTCTTC. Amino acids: CASRFGQNNEQFF.

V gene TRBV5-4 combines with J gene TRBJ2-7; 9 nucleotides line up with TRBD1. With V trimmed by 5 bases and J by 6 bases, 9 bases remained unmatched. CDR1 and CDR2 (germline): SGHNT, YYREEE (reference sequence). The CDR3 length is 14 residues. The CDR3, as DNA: TGTGCCAGCAGACTTAAACAGGGGGCGGGCGAGCAGTACTTC. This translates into CASRLKQGAGEQYF.

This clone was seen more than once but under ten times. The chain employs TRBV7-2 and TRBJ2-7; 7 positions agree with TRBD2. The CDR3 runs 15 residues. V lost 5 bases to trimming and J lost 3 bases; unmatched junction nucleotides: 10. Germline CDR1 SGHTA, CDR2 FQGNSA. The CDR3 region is CASSPGGGGDYEQYF. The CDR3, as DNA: TGTGCCAGCAGCCCCGGCGGCGGGGGAGACTACGAGCAGTACTTC.

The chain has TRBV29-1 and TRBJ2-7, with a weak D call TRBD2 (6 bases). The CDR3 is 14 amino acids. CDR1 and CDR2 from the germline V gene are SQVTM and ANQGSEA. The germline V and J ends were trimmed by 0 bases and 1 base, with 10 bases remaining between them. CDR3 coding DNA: TGCAGCGTTGAAGATCGGGGACTTTCCTACGAGCAGTACTTC. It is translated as CSVEDRGLSYEQYF.

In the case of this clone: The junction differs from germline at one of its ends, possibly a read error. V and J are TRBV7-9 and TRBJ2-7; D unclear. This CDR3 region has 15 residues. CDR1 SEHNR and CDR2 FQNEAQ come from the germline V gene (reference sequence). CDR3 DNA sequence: TGTTCCAGCAGCCCCGGGTCCTGGTCAACCTACGAGCAGTACTTC. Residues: CSSSPGSWSTYEQYF.

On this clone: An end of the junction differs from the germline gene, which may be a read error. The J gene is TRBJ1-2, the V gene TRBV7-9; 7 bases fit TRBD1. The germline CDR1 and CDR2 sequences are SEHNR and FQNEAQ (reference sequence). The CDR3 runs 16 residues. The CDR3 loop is CSSSLGGRSPLYGYTF. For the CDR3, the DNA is TGTTCCAGCAGCTTAGGGGGCAGATCACCTCTCTATGGCTACACCTTC.

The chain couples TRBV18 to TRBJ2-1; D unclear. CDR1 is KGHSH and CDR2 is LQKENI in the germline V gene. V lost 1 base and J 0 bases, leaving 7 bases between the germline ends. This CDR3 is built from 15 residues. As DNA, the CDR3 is TGTGCCAGCTCACCACTTTCCCGCTCCTACAATGAGCAGTTCTTC. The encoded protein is CASSPLSRSYNEQFF.